The clone carrying this T cell receptor (beta chain) was seen a few times. Its antigen is currently unknown. The entry originates in a study of molecular identifiers for immune sequencing clone quantification. Study-wide results and caveats: Spiked Jurkat TCR RNA equal to one cell could reportedly be picked out among some 1 million naive cells. Sizes of highly expanded clones could be underestimated through identical TCRs sharing a barcode.

With 6 bases clipped from V and 2 bases from J, the junction kept 6 bases outside the gene matches. The CDR3 contains 14 residues. Germline V CDR1 and CDR2: ENHRY, SYGVKD. RNA fractions of 10%, 30% or 50% and roughly 19,000 to 1,000,000 sorted cells were the source of naive CD8 libraries. For naive CD8 T cells, sorting used the CD8+CD4-CCR7+CD45RA+ phenotype. TCRdb ran MiXCR on the PCR reads and lists one entry per CDR3 protein. This sample has a few hundred thousand distinct CDR3 sequences, with 24% found just once. The source of this sequence is a human donor in good health. Some libraries in this study had Jurkat cell RNA spiked in. Sequencing was done on a sample of naive CD8+ T cells from blood, with Jurkat cell RNA spiked in. This sample's subset: FACS-sorted CD8+CD4-CCR7+CD45RA+ naive T cells. This chain links TRBV10-3 with TRBJ2-7, with TRBD1 matching 8 bases. CDR3 sequence reads: CAISITGGPYEQYF. CDR3 sequence (DNA): TGTGCCATCAGCATCACAGGGGGTCCCTACGAGCAGTACTTC.